The 26 T cell receptor beta chains below were found in one sample sequenced in a study of blood T cell repertoires in COVID-19. The data were produced by immunoSEQ multiplex PCR, yet TCRdb's version contains in-frame clones alone and is incomplete. This table holds about 51,000 clones, roughly 84% found once. The sequenced sample was peripheral blood. The receptor set was obtained from a man aged 45 to 65 with active COVID-19.

This clone has only a few counts. The chain joins TRBV11-2 to TRBJ2-2, with 8 bases lining up with TRBD2. The V gene end was trimmed by 5 bases and the J gene end by 0 bases; junction bases not matched to a gene: 5. The CDR3 totals 16 residues. The germline V gene encodes CDR1 SGHAT and CDR2 FQNNGV. The CDR3 reads CASSPSGRANTGELFF. The CDR3, as DNA: TGTGCCAGCAGCCCCTCCGGGAGGGCGAACACCGGGGAGCTGTTTTTT.

The genes are TRBV7-2 and TRBJ2-1; TRBD2 matches at 8 bases. V was pared by 2 bases and J by 4 bases, with 7 bases of the junction left unmatched. Per germline, CDR1 SGHTA and CDR2 FQGNSA. This CDR3 spans 16 amino acids. CDR3 in amino acids: CASSLSGGTPYNEQFF. CDR3 DNA sequence: TGTGCCAGCAGCTTATCGGGGGGGACTCCTTACAATGAGCAGTTCTTC.

This clone was counted once. The chain joins TRBV5-6 to TRBJ1-1; TRBD1 agrees at 8 bases. Per germline, CDR1 SGHDT and CDR2 YYEEEE. CDR3 size: 15 residues. V lost 3 bases, J lost 2 bases, and 6 bases stayed unmatched. The CDR3 sequence: CASSYTTGVNTEAFF. In DNA form, the CDR3 reads TGTGCCAGCAGCTATACGACAGGGGTCAACACTGAAGCTTTCTTT.

The chain recombines TRBV2 with TRBJ2-2; perhaps TRBD1 as D (6 bases). The CDR3 covers 13 residues. Trimming took off 8 bases at V and 6 bases at J, with 13 bases between the two ends. From germline, CDR1 is SNHLY and CDR2 FYNNEI. CDR3 loop: CASGQFLSGELFF. CDR3 nucleotides: TGTGCCAGCGGACAGTTTCTATCCGGGGAGCTGTTTTTT.

The rearrangement uses TRBV7-2 and TRBJ2-2; D is possibly TRBD1 (5 bases). Germline CDR1 and CDR2: SGHTA and FQGNSA. Trimming took off 0 bases at V and 11 bases at J, with 10 bases between the two ends. CDR3 length: 13 amino acids. CDR3 residues: CASSLADTVELFF. DNA for the CDR3: TGTGCCAGCAGCTTAGCGGACACTGTCGAGCTGTTTTTT. Full variable domain (remainder filled in from reference TRBV7-2 and TRBJ2-2): GAGVSQSPSNKVTEKGKDVELRCDPISGHTALYWYRQSLGQGLEFLIYFQGNSAPDKSGLPSDRFSAERTGGSVSTLTIQRTQQEDSAVYLCASSLADTVELFFGEGSRLTVL.

This chain links TRBV30 with TRBJ2-1, with a tentative D call TRBD2 (5 bases). Trimming took off 3 bases at V and 1 base at J, with 10 bases between the two ends. The CDR3 covers 14 residues. Germline CDR1 is GTSNPN and CDR2 is SVGIG (reference sequence). Here the CDR3 DNA reads TGTGCCTGGAGAGCGGCCGTTTCCTACAATGAGCAGTTCTTC. Its translation is CAWRAAVSYNEQFF.

V gene TRBV19 combines with J gene TRBJ1-5; D is possibly TRBD1 (5 bases). The germline CDR1 and CDR2 sequences are LNHDA and SQIVND (reference sequence). With 5 bases removed from V and 2 bases from J, the gap between germline ends came to 7 bases. The CDR3 is 13 amino acids. This chain's CDR3 is CASSGAGNQPQHF. The DNA for the CDR3 is TGTGCCAGTAGTGGGGCAGGCAATCAGCCCCAGCATTTT.

The gene calls are TRBV6-5 and TRBJ2-5; 7 bases are a match to TRBD1. This CDR3 is 14 amino acids long. Germline-derived CDR1 and CDR2 are MNHEY and SVGAGI. V gave up 5 bases and J gave up 5 bases; unmatched junction bases: 8. In nucleotides, the CDR3 is TGTGCCAGCAGTCGAGGGGACAGTAGGGAGACCCAGTACTTC. Its translation is CASSRGDSRETQYF.

The genes are TRBV7-9 and TRBJ2-2, with 10 bases aligning to TRBD1. The trim removed 6 bases at V and 3 bases at J, leaving 10 bases unmatched. The CDR3 is 17 residues long. Germline loops: CDR1 SEHNR, CDR2 FQNEAQ (reference sequence). For the CDR3, the DNA is TGTGCCAGCAGTTCGACAGGGGGCGCTCGGGACACCGGGGAGCTGTTTTTT. This sequence encodes CASSSTGGARDTGELFF. Filled out from reference TRBV7-9 and TRBJ2-2, the complete variable domain reads DTGVSQNPRHKITKRGQNVTFRCDPISEHNRLYWYRQTLGQGPEFLTYFQNEAQLEKSRLLSDRFSAERPKGSFSTLEIQRTEQGDSAMYLCASSSTGGARDTGELFFGEGSRLTVL.

The chain is built from TRBV6-6 and TRBJ2-3, with 9 bases that match TRBD2. The CDR3 contains 13 residues. Trimming took 8 bases from V and 7 from J; bases not matched to a gene: 7. Germline CDR1 and CDR2: MNHNY and SVGAGI (reference sequence). CDR3 sequence: CASAAGGRYTQYF. The DNA for the CDR3 is TGTGCCAGCGCTGCGGGGGGGCGTTATACGCAGTATTTT.

The gene calls are TRBV7-6 and TRBJ2-7, with 9 bases matching TRBD2. The CDR3 loop spans 15 amino acids. With V trimmed by 5 bases and J by 3 bases, 8 bases remained unmatched. Germline CDR1 and CDR2: SGHVS and FNYEAQ. The CDR3 sequence is CASSARASGNYEQYF. In DNA form, the CDR3 reads TGTGCCAGCAGCGCCAGGGCTAGCGGGAACTACGAGCAGTACTTC.

This chain uses TRBV7-8 with TRBJ2-7; no clear D. Germline V lookup: CDR1 SGHVS, CDR2 FQNEAQ. This CDR3 comprises 14 residues. The V and J ends lost 1 base and 2 bases respectively, with 9 bases between them. CDR3 residues: CASSLDGLPYEQYF. The CDR3 DNA follows: TGTGCCAGCAGCTTAGATGGGCTGCCCTACGAGCAGTACTTC.

The CDR3 bases are TGCGCCAGCAGCCCAGGACTAGCCTACGAGCAGTACTTC. Amino acids: CASSPGLAYEQYF. The chain recombines TRBV4-1 with TRBJ2-7; 7 positions agree with TRBD2. The CDR3 spans 13 residues. The V segment lost 4 bases and the J segment 2 bases; nucleotides outside the gene matches: 2. The germline gives CDR1 MGHRA, CDR2 YSYEKL.

In its sample, this clone was seen once. The rearrangement links TRBV21-1 to TRBJ2-7; the table assigns TRBD2, which was not confirmed against the DNA. TRBV21-1 is classified as a pseudogene. This CDR3 has 15 amino acids. Here the CDR3 DNA reads TGTGCCAGCAGCAAAATACGGGGTGCCCCCTACGAGCAGTACTTC. This gives the protein CASSKIRGAPYEQYF.

V usage is TRBV13 and J usage is TRBJ2-7; tentative D call: TRBD1 (6 bases). V was pared by 0 bases and J by 3 bases, with 15 bases between. The germline V gene has CDR1 PRHDT and CDR2 FYEKMQ (reference sequence). The CDR3 spans 16 residues. CDR3: CASSLGATGQFYEQYF. The CDR3 region has the DNA TGTGCCAGCAGCTTAGGAGCAACAGGGCAATTCTACGAGCAGTACTTC.

The genes are TRBV4-3 and TRBJ2-1; D is possibly TRBD1 (6 bases). This CDR3 region has 16 residues. CDR1 and CDR2 from the germline V gene are LGHNA and YSLEER. V was clipped by 4 bases and J by 5 bases, with 18 bases between them. CDR3 bases: TGCGCCAGCAGCCCAGGGGACAACCCCACCCACAATGAGCAGTTCTTC. Translating it yields CASSPGDNPTHNEQFF.

A remark on this clone: This CDR3 is also generated by other DNA sequences in the sample. J is TRBJ1-5 and V is TRBV27; the match to TRBD1 covers 10 bases. The germline V gene has CDR1 MNHEY and CDR2 SMNVEV (reference sequence). The V gene end was trimmed by 0 bases and the J gene end by 3 bases; junction bases not matched to a gene: 2. This CDR3 has 16 residues. CDR3 loop: CASSLSGTGANQPQHF. In DNA, the CDR3 is TGTGCCAGCAGTTTATCTGGGACAGGGGCCAATCAGCCCCAGCATTTT.

The genes are TRBV5-1 and TRBJ2-3; D is uncertain. The germline CDR1 and CDR2 sequences are SGHRS and YFSETQ. This CDR3 comprises 14 residues. V was shortened by 0 bases and J by 0 bases, with 5 bases between the two germline ends. CDR3 nucleotides: TGCGCCAGCAGCTTGGATCAAAGCACAGATACGCAGTATTTT. It encodes CASSLDQSTDTQYF. Combining the CDR3 with reference TRBV5-1 and TRBJ2-3 gives the whole variable domain KAGVTQTPRYLIKTRGQQVTLSCSPISGHRSVSWYQQTPGQGLQFLFEYFSETQRNKGNFPGRFSGRQFSNSRSEMNVSTLELGDSALYLCASSLDQSTDTQYFGPGTRLTVL.

This sequence joins TRBV12-3 or TRBV12-4 and TRBJ2-4; D is perhaps TRBD1 (6 bases). V lost 3 bases to trimming and J lost 6 bases, with 9 bases between them. This CDR3 is built from 13 residues. The CDR3 reads CASSFIGGNIQYF. Written as DNA, the CDR3 is TGTGCCAGCAGTTTTATAGGGGGAAACATTCAGTACTTC.

This rearrangement joins TRBV7-2 to TRBJ2-5; 9 nucleotides align to TRBD2. Germline V CDR1 and CDR2: SGHTA, FQGNSA. J gave up 2 bases and V 0 bases, and 7 bases lay outside the gene matches. The CDR3 contains 17 residues. In DNA form, the CDR3 reads TGTGCCAGCAGCTTAGCGCTAGGGCGGGAGGGTCAAGAGACCCAGTACTTC. This translates into CASSLALGREGQETQYF. Using reference TRBV7-2 and TRBJ2-5 for the parts outside the CDR3, the full variable domain is GAGVSQSPSNKVTEKGKDVELRCDPISGHTALYWYRQSLGQGLEFLIYFQGNSAPDKSGLPSDRFSAERTGGSVSTLTIQRTQQEDSAVYLCASSLALGREGQETQYFGPGTRLLVL.

The chain is built from TRBV7-2 and TRBJ2-7; D perhaps matches TRBD2 (5 bases). The CDR3 consists of 15 residues. V lost 6 bases and J 6 bases, leaving 21 bases between the germline ends. CDR1 is SGHTA, CDR2 FQGNSA, per germline. Here the CDR3 DNA reads TGTGCCAGCAGACTAGAGGGTGGCGGAGCGAGCGAGCAGTACTTC. Its translation: CASRLEGGGASEQYF. The full variable domain, with the rest looked up from reference TRBV7-2 and TRBJ2-7, is GAGVSQSPSNKVTEKGKDVELRCDPISGHTALYWYRQSLGQGLEFLIYFQGNSAPDKSGLPSDRFSAERTGGSVSTLTIQRTQQEDSAVYLCASRLEGGGASEQYFGPGTRLTVT.

The chain recombines TRBV19 with TRBJ1-1; 10 nucleotides match TRBD1. The CDR3 has 13 residues. Unmatched junction bases numbered 5, after V lost 8 bases and J lost 5 bases. Germline V gene sequence: CDR1 LNHDA, CDR2 SQIVND (reference sequence). For the CDR3, the DNA is TGTGCCAGTTGGACAGGGGGGGGTACTGAAGCTTTCTTT. Translating it yields CASWTGGGTEAFF.

The chain couples TRBV7-8 to TRBJ2-7; D not resolved. The CDR3 loop spans 14 amino acids. The germline gives CDR1 SGHVS, CDR2 FQNEAQ. Trimming shortened V by 4 bases and J by 0 bases, and 10 bases separated the two germline ends. CDR3 loop: CASSSPTASYEQYF. In DNA, the CDR3 is TGTGCCAGCAGCTCTCCGACTGCCTCCTACGAGCAGTACTTC.

The CDR3 reads CASSEALGGNTEAFF. In DNA form, the CDR3 reads TGTGCCAGCAGTGAAGCGCTCGGGGGGAACACTGAAGCTTTCTTT. The chain joins TRBV2 to TRBJ1-1, with a weak D call TRBD1 (5 bases). CDR1 is SNHLY, CDR2 FYNNEI, per germline. Trimming took 0 bases from V and 1 from J, leaving 9 bases between them. This CDR3 has 15 residues.

The V call is TRBV19, the J call TRBJ1-2; 10 bases fit TRBD1. In germline, CDR1 is LNHDA, CDR2 SQIVND (reference sequence). Unmatched junction bases numbered 3, after V lost 6 bases and J lost 8 bases. The CDR3 loop spans 12 amino acids. The CDR3 loop reads CASRDRGRGYTF. The CDR3 region has the DNA TGTGCCAGTAGAGACAGGGGGCGCGGCTACACCTTC.

The chain has TRBV5-8 and TRBJ2-7; D is uncertain. The germline V gene encodes CDR1 SGHTS and CDR2 YDEGEE. The CDR3 runs to 13 residues. Trimming removed 0 bases from V and 3 bases from J, with 7 bases in between. The CDR3 loop is CASSLGHSYEQYF. CDR3 coding DNA: TGTGCCAGCAGCTTGGGACATAGCTACGAGCAGTACTTC.